A single sample is the source of the 30 T cell receptor beta chains below, sequenced in a study of shared clonotypes between healthy human individuals. Assay: immunoSEQ multiplex PCR; the TCRdb copy retains only in-frame clones and omits some. This table has some 2,400,000 clones, around 95% appearing once. Sequencing input: naive CD4+ T cells sorted from blood. Subset specified: CD45RA+ positively selected. These receptors originate from a young man in good health.

Concerning this clone: This sample includes further DNA sequences coding for the same CDR3. The chain is built from TRBV2 and TRBJ2-3, with TRBD2 as a possible D gene (5 bases). Trimming pared 5 bases from V and 1 base from J, leaving 7 bases between. The CDR3 spans 13 residues. Germline assignment: CDR1 SNHLY and CDR2 FYNNEI. The DNA of the CDR3 is TGTGCCAGCAGTCTAGCAGGCACAGATACGCAGTATTTT. Residues: CASSLAGTDTQYF.

This chain links TRBV6-5 with TRBJ1-2; 7 bases are a match to TRBD1. Germline V gene sequence: CDR1 MNHEY, CDR2 SVGAGI. The CDR3 sequence is 14 residues long. V shed 6 bases and J 7 bases; nucleotides not matched to a gene: 11. The CDR3 nucleotides are TGTGCCAGCAGCCCGGGGACAGCAGTTCTTGGCTACACCTTC. It yields the protein CASSPGTAVLGYTF.

CDR3 amino acids: CAWSVLAGGWTGELFF. As DNA, the CDR3 is TGTGCCTGGAGTGTACTAGCGGGAGGTTGGACCGGGGAGCTGTTTTTT. This chain uses TRBV30 with TRBJ2-2; TRBD2 agrees at 12 bases. V was pared by 0 bases and J by 5 bases, with 4 bases of the junction left unmatched. Germline V gives CDR1 GTSNPN, CDR2 SVGIG (reference sequence). This CDR3 region has 16 residues.

This chain uses TRBV7-9 with TRBJ1-4, with a weak D call TRBD1 (6 bases). With 5 bases removed from V and 6 bases from J, the gap between germline ends came to 13 bases. Germline loops: CDR1 SEHNR, CDR2 FQNEAQ (reference sequence). The CDR3 is 14 residues long. CDR3 region: CASSEGSGDEKLFF. CDR3 nucleotide sequence: TGTGCCAGCAGCGAGGGGTCAGGGGATGAAAAACTGTTTTTT.

This rearrangement joins TRBV15 to TRBJ2-4, with 7 bases fitting TRBD2. Germline CDR1 LNHNV, CDR2 YYDKDF (reference sequence). The V gene end was trimmed by 5 bases and the J gene end by 0 bases; junction bases not matched to a gene: 4. This CDR3 comprises 15 residues. CDR3 DNA sequence: TGTGCCACCAGCCGGACTAGTATAGCCAAAAACATTCAGTACTTC. Translated: CATSRTSIAKNIQYF.

The CDR3 reads CASTTGTGVSPLHF. The CDR3 region has the DNA TGCGCCAGCACCACCGGGACAGGGGTATCACCCCTCCACTTT. The chain combines TRBV5-1 with TRBJ1-6; TRBD1 matches at 10 bases. With 6 bases clipped from V and 10 bases from J, the junction kept 7 bases outside the gene matches. The CDR3 has 14 amino acids. The germline CDR1 and CDR2 sequences are SGHRS and YFSETQ. Full variable domain (outside the CDR3, taken from reference TRBV5-1 and TRBJ1-6): KAGVTQTPRYLIKTRGQQVTLSCSPISGHRSVSWYQQTPGQGLQFLFEYFSETQRNKGNFPGRFSGRQFSNSRSEMNVSTLELGDSALYLCASTTGTGVSPLHFGNGTRLTVT.

V usage is TRBV6-1 and J usage is TRBJ1-1; 8 bases are shared with TRBD1. Germline CDR1 MNHNS, CDR2 SASEGT. This CDR3 spans 14 amino acids. V shed 6 bases, J shed 5 bases, and the junction held 8 bases outside the gene matches. CDR3 in DNA: TGTGCCAGCAGACAGGGGGACAAAAAGACTGAAGCTTTCTTT. Its protein is CASRQGDKKTEAFF.

This clone turned up a few times. In the same sample, other DNA sequences code for this CDR3. V and J are TRBV6-1 and TRBJ1-2; D gene ambiguous. V was clipped by 1 base and J by 2 bases, with 2 bases between them. Germline V lookup: CDR1 MNHNS, CDR2 SASEGT. The CDR3 length is 12 residues. CDR3 loop: CASSEGNYGYTF. In DNA, the CDR3 is TGTGCCAGCAGTGAAGGGAACTATGGCTACACCTTC.

The gene calls are TRBV9 and TRBJ2-5; D call uncertain. V was clipped by 0 bases and J by 5 bases, with 11 bases between them. CDR3 length: 14 residues. Germline loops: CDR1 SGDLS, CDR2 YYNGEE. CDR3 protein: CASSVEAFTETQYF. The DNA for the CDR3 is TGTGCCAGCAGCGTAGAGGCGTTTACGGAGACCCAGTACTTC.

This chain links TRBV5-1 with TRBJ2-5; no clear D gene. CDR1 and CDR2 (germline): SGHRS, YFSETQ. V gave up 0 bases and J gave up 4 bases, with 7 bases separating them. There are 13 residues in the CDR3. CDR3 DNA: TGCGCCAGCAGCTTGGAAAATCTAGAGACCCAGTACTTC. This sequence encodes CASSLENLETQYF.

The chain employs TRBV6-1 and TRBJ1-3; a weak D match, TRBD1 (5 bases). The CDR3 length is 17 residues. CDR1 and CDR2 (germline): MNHNS, SASEGT. The V end lost 3 bases, the J end lost 0 bases, and 15 bases lay between the germline ends. For the CDR3, the DNA is TGTGCCAGCAGTGATCGGGACGGCGCTCCCTCTGGAAACACCATATATTTT. Protein product: CASSDRDGAPSGNTIYF.

This sequence joins TRBV5-6 and TRBJ1-2; TRBD1 matches 7 bases. The V and J ends lost 2 bases and 6 bases, in that order; junction bases with no gene match: 7. In germline, CDR1 is SGHDT, CDR2 YYEEEE. The CDR3 spans 14 residues. The CDR3 bases are TGTGCCAGCAGCTTCGATCAGGGGGTACATGGCTACACCTTC. This gives the protein CASSFDQGVHGYTF.

The gene calls are TRBV5-1 and TRBJ2-5; D unclear. CDR3 length: 13 residues. Trimming took 0 bases from V and 5 from J, leaving 8 bases between them. Germline V gene lookup returns CDR1 SGHRS and CDR2 YFSETQ. CDR3 nucleotide sequence: TGCGCCAGCAGCTTGGCCCGATGGGAGACCCAGTACTTC. Residues: CASSLARWETQYF.

On this clone: Germline and junction disagree at one end, which may indicate a read error. The chain links TRBV7-2 to TRBJ2-3; 10 nucleotides agree with TRBD2. Looked up from germline, CDR1 is SGHTA and CDR2 is FQGNSA. The CDR3 consists of 16 residues. CDR3 sequence: CASSLAGARVTDTQYF. Written as DNA, the CDR3 is TGTGCCAGCAGCCTAGCGGGAGCTAGGGTCACAGATACGCAGTATTTT.

The chain carries TRBV5-1 and TRBJ2-1; the match to TRBD2 covers 7 bases. J was trimmed by 2 bases and V by 2 bases; bases with no gene match: 4. This CDR3 has 15 residues. Germline V gene lookup returns CDR1 SGHRS and CDR2 YFSETQ. The CDR3 spells CASSFSSGAYNEQFF. In nucleotides, the CDR3 is TGCGCCAGCAGCTTTTCGAGCGGGGCCTACAATGAGCAGTTCTTC.

This chain connects TRBV6-5 to TRBJ1-6; TRBD1 aligns across 7 bases. CDR1 MNHEY and CDR2 SVGAGI come from the germline V gene. The CDR3 runs to 14 residues. Germline trimming cut 7 bases from V and 7 bases from J; bases unmatched to any gene: 7. CDR3 residues: CASTRGQQNSPLHF. CDR3 in DNA: TGTGCCAGCACCCGGGGACAGCAAAATTCACCCCTCCACTTT.

The chain is built from TRBV7-2 and TRBJ2-5; maybe TRBD1 (6 bases). The CDR3 has 15 residues. The germline gives CDR1 SGHTA, CDR2 FQGNSA. Trimming took 2 bases from V and 13 from J, leaving 23 bases between them. In nucleotides, the CDR3 is TGTGCCAGCAGCTTATATAACTCCGGGACAACGACACCGTACTTC. Its translation: CASSLYNSGTTTPYF.

In DNA, the CDR3 is TGTGCCAGCAGTGCCAACAGGGGGAGCTCCTACGAGCAGTACTTC. Protein: CASSANRGSSYEQYF. The J gene is TRBJ2-7, the V gene TRBV6-1, with 8 bases fitting TRBD1. The germline V gene encodes CDR1 MNHNS and CDR2 SASEGT. The CDR3 spans 15 residues. V lost 4 bases, J lost 0 bases, and 5 bases stayed unmatched.

About this clone itself: Other DNA variants within this sample encode the same CDR3. J is TRBJ1-2 and V is TRBV6-5; D gene unclear. The CDR3 covers 13 residues. The V gene's germline CDR1 is MNHEY and CDR2 SVGAGI. The V end was cut by 2 bases, the J end by 3 bases, with 7 bases between. The chain's CDR3 is CASSYSGDYGYTF. The CDR3 bases are TGTGCCAGCAGTTACAGCGGAGACTATGGCTACACCTTC.

The chain employs TRBV11-3 and TRBJ2-1; D is unresolved. V lost 0 bases and J lost 8, with 8 bases in between. Germline assignment: CDR1 SGHNT and CDR2 YENEEA. CDR3 length equals 13 residues. This chain's CDR3 is CASSLDRLHEQFF. The CDR3 DNA reads TGTGCCAGCAGCTTAGATCGGCTCCATGAGCAGTTCTTC.

With regard to this clone: Within the sample, other DNA sequences also encode this same CDR3. The V call is TRBV5-4, the J call TRBJ1-1; maybe TRBD1 (6 bases). Germline-derived CDR1 and CDR2 are SGHNT and YYREEE (reference sequence). Trimming stripped 4 bases from V and 0 bases from J, with 10 bases between. This CDR3 is 14 amino acids long. The CDR3 nucleotides are TGTGCCAGCAGCCAACAGGGCCTGAACACTGAAGCTTTCTTT. Translating it yields CASSQQGLNTEAFF.

This clone was picked up one time. The rearrangement joins TRBV6-5 to TRBJ2-7; D possibly corresponds to TRBD1 (6 bases). The CDR3 is 15 amino acids. Trimming cost V 6 bases and J 2 bases, with 17 bases left between them. Germline CDR1 reads MNHEY; CDR2 reads SVGAGI. CDR3 DNA sequence: TGTGCCAGCAGCCAGACGGGACATTTAGCCTACGAGCAGTACTTC. This translates into CASSQTGHLAYEQYF.

V and J are TRBV14 and TRBJ2-5; D not resolved. The CDR3 totals 13 residues. The V gene lost 0 bases and the J gene lost 4 bases, with 6 bases spanning the gap. CDR1 and CDR2 from the germline V gene are SGHDN and FVKESK. The CDR3 bases are TGTGCCAGCAGCCAAGACGAGCGAGAGACCCAGTACTTC. Amino acid sequence: CASSQDERETQYF.

The chain employs TRBV9 and TRBJ2-3, with 15 bases fitting TRBD2. The V gene end was trimmed by 4 bases and the J gene end by 4 bases; junction bases not matched to a gene: 7. Germline V gene sequence: CDR1 SGDLS, CDR2 YYNGEE. The CDR3 covers 17 residues. The CDR3 protein is CASSPGLAGGLADTQYF. CDR3 nucleotide sequence: TGTGCCAGCAGCCCGGGACTAGCGGGAGGTTTAGCAGATACGCAGTATTTT.

The CDR3, as DNA: TGCGCCAGCAGCTTCATGACAGGGGGCCAGGAGACCCAGTACTTC. This gives the protein CASSFMTGGQETQYF. The genes are TRBV5-1 and TRBJ2-5; 10 bases are a match to TRBD1. Losses at the gene ends were 2 bases for V and 5 bases for J; bases not matched to a gene: 6. Germline V gene data show CDR1 as SGHRS and CDR2 as YFSETQ. The CDR3 is 15 residues long.

Comment on this clone: Other nucleotide sequences in the sample specify the same CDR3. The chain uses TRBV19 and TRBJ1-1; unclear D gene. Per germline, CDR1 LNHDA and CDR2 SQIVND (reference sequence). The CDR3 is 14 amino acids. The V end was cut by 3 bases, the J end by 0 bases, with 8 bases between. The CDR3 region has the DNA TGTGCCAGTAGTATCCGCGGTATGAACACTGAAGCTTTCTTT. Protein sequence: CASSIRGMNTEAFF.

The chain has TRBV7-9 and TRBJ2-7, with TRBD1 matching 7 bases. V lost 5 bases to trimming and J lost 2 bases; unmatched junction nucleotides: 12. Germline V CDR1 and CDR2: SEHNR, FQNEAQ (reference sequence). The CDR3 totals 16 residues. The CDR3 region has the DNA TGTGCCAGCAGCGAATTGACAGGGAAAGGCGCCTACGAGCAGTACTTC. Protein: CASSELTGKGAYEQYF.

V and J are TRBV19 and TRBJ2-3; 10 positions match TRBD1. The CDR3 is 16 residues long. The trim removed 5 bases at V and 3 bases at J, leaving 8 bases unmatched. The germline CDR1 and CDR2 sequences are LNHDA and SQIVND (reference sequence). Here the CDR3 reads CASSPFSGQGTDTQYF. Written as DNA, the CDR3 is TGTGCCAGTAGTCCCTTCTCGGGACAGGGGACAGATACGCAGTATTTT.

On this clone: Other DNA sequences in this sample translate to the same CDR3. This chain joins TRBV30 and TRBJ1-2; TRBD1 might be the D (5 bases). V lost 1 base, J lost 2 bases, and 8 bases lay in between. The CDR3 covers 13 residues. The germline CDR1 and CDR2 sequences are GTSNPN and SVGIG (reference sequence). The chain's CDR3 is CAWSGDRNYGYTF. In DNA, the CDR3 is TGTGCCTGGAGTGGGGACCGCAACTATGGCTACACCTTC.

Concerning this clone: The identical CDR3 is also encoded by other nucleotide sequences in the sample. The chain combines TRBV6-1 with TRBJ2-7, with D possibly TRBD2 on 6 matching bases. CDR1 and CDR2 from the germline V gene are MNHNS and SASEGT. The CDR3 extends over 11 amino acids. The V gene lost 11 bases and the J gene lost 6 bases, with 14 bases spanning the gap. CDR3 in DNA: TGTGCCTCCAGGGTGGGGGGCGAGCAGTACTTC. It codes for CASRVGGEQYF.